This T cell receptor beta chain came from a study of CDR3 diversity in severe acne. This clonotype has at least ten counts. TCRdb passed the PCR reads through MiXCR, listing each CDR3 protein once. Counted here are over 70,000 distinct CDR3 sequences, 45% to 65% occurring once; the ten biggest clones make up 13% to 15%. The V gene's germline CDR1 is MDHEN and CDR2 SYDVKM. The CDR3 has 15 residues. Trimming pared 4 bases from V and 0 bases from J, leaving 10 bases between. The specimen sequenced was blood. This clonotype was sampled from a male donor in good health, without acne. This sequence joins TRBV28 and TRBJ1-3, with D uncertain. The CDR3 region is CASSSSTISGNTIYF. CDR3 nucleotides: TGTGCCAGCAGTTCCTCGACCATCTCTGGAAACACCATATATTTT.